The 8 T cell receptor beta chains below come from one sample, sequenced in a study of shared clonotypes between healthy human individuals. Clones were sequenced by immunoSEQ multiplex PCR, and TCRdb holds only the in-frame ones, with some missing. The table lists roughly 2.5 million clones, just over 90% of them singletons. Sequenced sample: naive CD4+ T cells sorted from blood. Subset in this sample: CD45RA+ positively selected. The receptors shown here come from a man aged 18 to 29 in good health.

This chain links TRBV5-6 with TRBJ2-3; D is unresolved. The CDR3 has 15 residues. V was clipped by 0 bases and J by 2 bases, with 10 bases between them. Looked up from germline, CDR1 is SGHDT and CDR2 is YYEEEE. This CDR3 reads CASSLGWAFTDTQYF. The CDR3 DNA sequence: TGTGCCAGCAGCTTGGGCTGGGCCTTCACAGATACGCAGTATTTT.

The chain joins TRBV28 to TRBJ1-6; TRBD1 agrees at 8 bases. Losses at the gene ends were 2 bases for V and 10 bases for J; bases not matched to a gene: 4. The CDR3 loop spans 14 amino acids. Looked up from germline, CDR1 is MDHEN and CDR2 is SYDVKM. Here the CDR3 reads CASSLRQGASPLHF. The CDR3, as DNA: TGTGCCAGCAGTTTACGGCAGGGGGCCTCACCCCTCCACTTT. The variable domain in full, with the rest retrieved from reference TRBV28 and TRBJ1-6, is DVKVTQSSRYLVKRTGEKVFLECVQDMDHENMFWYRQDPGLGLRLIYFSYDVKMKEKGDIPEGYSVSREKKERFSLILESASTNQTSMYLCASSLRQGASPLHFGNGTRLTVT.

This chain connects TRBV10-1 to TRBJ2-7, with 7 positions matching TRBD1. The CDR3 runs to 14 residues. The trim removed 5 bases at V and 5 bases at J, leaving 9 bases unmatched. Germline V CDR1 and CDR2: WNHNN, SYGVQD (reference sequence). CDR3 coding DNA: TGCGCCAGCAGTAAGGACAGGCTCTCGGACGAGCAGTACTTC. It codes for CASSKDRLSDEQYF.

This chain uses TRBV18 with TRBJ1-1, with D unresolved. This CDR3 comprises 14 residues. V gave up 5 bases and J gave up 1 base, with 11 bases separating them. Looked up from germline, CDR1 is KGHSH and CDR2 is LQKENI. The CDR3 bases are TGTGCCAGCTCATCCGACGGTAGGAACACTGAAGCTTTCTTT. Its translation: CASSSDGRNTEAFF.

CDR3 protein: CASSPASGMEGYTF. CDR3 coding DNA: TGTGCCAGCAGCCCCGCTTCCGGGATGGAGGGCTACACCTTC. This rearrangement joins TRBV11-3 to TRBJ1-2, with no clear D. This CDR3 contains 14 residues. Germline CDR1 SGHNT, CDR2 YENEEA. Trimming cost V 5 bases and J 8 bases, with 18 bases left between them.

This rearrangement joins TRBV5-4 to TRBJ2-7, with 9 bases identical to TRBD2. The CDR3 loop spans 15 amino acids. CDR1 and CDR2 from the germline V gene are SGHNT and YYREEE (reference sequence). V lost 1 base, J lost 2 bases, and 4 bases stayed unmatched. The CDR3 DNA follows: TGTGCCAGCAGCTTGCCTAGCGGGGCTACCTACGAGCAGTACTTC. Its translation is CASSLPSGATYEQYF. Full variable domain (remainder filled in from reference TRBV5-4 and TRBJ2-7): ETGVTQSPTHLIKTRGQQVTLRCSSQSGHNTVSWYQQALGQGPQFIFQYYREEENGRGNFPPRFSGLQFPNYSSELNVNALELDDSALYLCASSLPSGATYEQYFGPGTRLTVT.

The table lists this clone with a count of one. The chain links TRBV15 to TRBJ1-3; the D is unclear. CDR1 and CDR2 from the germline V gene are LNHNV and YYDKDF (reference sequence). Trimming removed 1 base from V and 4 bases from J, with 5 bases in between. This CDR3 is built from 13 residues. CDR3 nucleotide sequence: TGTGCCACCAGCAGAGTAGCAGGAAACACCATATATTTT. Its translation: CATSRVAGNTIYF.

The CDR3 here is CASSLGGGLYYNEQFF. The CDR3 bases are TGCGCCAGCAGCTTGGGGGGCGGGTTGTACTACAATGAGCAGTTCTTC. The rearrangement uses TRBV5-1 and TRBJ2-1, with D tentatively TRBD1 or TRBD2 (5 bases each). Germline V CDR1 and CDR2: SGHRS, YFSETQ. CDR3 length: 16 amino acids. V was cut by 0 bases and J by 3 bases, with 13 bases left in between.